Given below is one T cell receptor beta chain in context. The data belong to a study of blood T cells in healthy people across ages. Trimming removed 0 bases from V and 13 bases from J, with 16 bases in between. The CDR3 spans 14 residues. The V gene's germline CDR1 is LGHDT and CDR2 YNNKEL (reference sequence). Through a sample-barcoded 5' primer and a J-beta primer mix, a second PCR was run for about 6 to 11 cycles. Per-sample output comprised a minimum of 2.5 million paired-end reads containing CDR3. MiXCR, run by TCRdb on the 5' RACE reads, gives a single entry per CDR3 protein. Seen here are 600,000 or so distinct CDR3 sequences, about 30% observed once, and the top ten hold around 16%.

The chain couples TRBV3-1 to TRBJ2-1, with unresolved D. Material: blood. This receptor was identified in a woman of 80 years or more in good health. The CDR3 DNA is TGTGCCAGCAGCCAAGAGGGGTTTTCAGAGACCCAGTTCTTC. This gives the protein CASSQEGFSETQFF.